The 31 T cell receptor beta chains reported below all come from one sample, sequenced in a study of blood T cell repertoires in COVID-19. Assay used: immunoSEQ multiplex PCR; TCRdb lists only in-frame clones, some missing. The data contain about 100,000 clones, roughly 80% of them singletons. The source material was peripheral blood. Receptors originate from an older man with active or convalescent COVID-19.

V and J are TRBV7-9 and TRBJ2-7, with D tentatively TRBD2 (6 bases). This CDR3 spans 18 amino acids. The germline V and J ends were trimmed by 0 bases and 2 bases, with 20 bases remaining between them. CDR1 is SEHNR and CDR2 is FQNEAQ in the germline V gene (reference sequence). CDR3 sequence: CASSLAKSSGTGTYEQYF. The CDR3 coding sequence is TGTGCCAGCAGCTTAGCAAAATCGTCCGGGACTGGGACCTACGAGCAGTACTTC.

The rearrangement uses TRBV7-2 and TRBJ1-1, with 9 bases lining up with TRBD1. The V gene end was trimmed by 5 bases and the J gene end by 6 bases; junction bases not matched to a gene: 4. Germline V gives CDR1 SGHTA, CDR2 FQGNSA. The CDR3 loop spans 13 amino acids. The CDR3 spells CASSHDRGAEAFF. CDR3 DNA: TGTGCCAGCAGCCACGACAGGGGGGCTGAAGCTTTCTTT.

CDR3 sequence (DNA): TGTGCCAGCAGTCCGCCGCGAGATACGCAGTATTTT. Residues: CASSPPRDTQYF. The V gene is TRBV7-2, the J gene TRBJ2-3; D call uncertain. The CDR3 covers 12 residues. Germline assignment: CDR1 SGHTA and CDR2 FQGNSA. Between the trimmed V and J ends, which lost 6 bases and 5 bases, there was a span of 9 bases.

The chain combines TRBV24-1 with TRBJ1-5; possibly TRBD1 for D (5 bases). The V gene lost 2 bases and the J gene lost 5 bases, with 9 bases spanning the gap. Germline loops: CDR1 KGHDR, CDR2 SFDVKD. The CDR3 extends over 14 amino acids. CDR3 sequence: CATSDSSGYQPQHF. The DNA of the CDR3 is TGTGCCACCAGTGATTCTTCAGGGTATCAGCCCCAGCATTTT.

The chain has TRBV19 and TRBJ2-3, with D perhaps TRBD2 (7 bases). The CDR3 runs to 16 residues. The V and J ends lost 3 bases and 2 bases respectively, with 15 bases between them. In germline, CDR1 is LNHDA, CDR2 SQIVND (reference sequence). The CDR3 loop is CASSMVAGATTDTQYF. In DNA, the CDR3 is TGTGCCAGTAGTATGGTTGCGGGGGCTACCACAGATACGCAGTATTTT.

The chain is built from TRBV7-2 and TRBJ2-1; possibly TRBD2 for D (6 bases). Trimming took 3 bases from V and 5 from J, leaving 11 bases between them. The CDR3 runs to 14 residues. Looked up from germline, CDR1 is SGHTA and CDR2 is FQGNSA. CDR3 sequence (DNA): TGTGCCAGCAGCTTGCCCCCGGGAGACAATGAGCAGTTCTTC. Its protein is CASSLPPGDNEQFF.

J is TRBJ1-2 and V is TRBV18; D perhaps matches TRBD1 (5 bases). This CDR3 has 12 residues. The germline V gene encodes CDR1 KGHSH and CDR2 LQKENI. V was clipped by 6 bases and J by 7 bases, with 12 bases between them. The DNA of the CDR3 is TGTGCCAGCTCCCCCTTCCAGGGTGGCTACACCTTC. It yields the protein CASSPFQGGYTF.

As regards this clone: Additional DNA sequences in this sample encode the identical CDR3. The chain employs TRBV24-1 and TRBJ2-7; D gene ambiguous. This CDR3 has 11 residues. CDR1 KGHDR and CDR2 SFDVKD come from the germline V gene. Between the trimmed V and J ends, which lost 4 bases and 3 bases, there was a span of 3 bases. CDR3 residues: CATSDGYEQYF. The CDR3, as DNA: TGTGCCACCAGTGACGGCTACGAGCAGTACTTC.

This chain joins TRBV24-1 and TRBJ2-3; 10 bases line up with TRBD2. CDR1 and CDR2 from the germline V gene are KGHDR and SFDVKD. V lost 4 bases to trimming and J lost 3 bases; unmatched junction nucleotides: 12. The CDR3 consists of 18 residues. In DNA form, the CDR3 reads TGTGCCACCAGTGACACTCCCAGGACTAGCGGTCCGACAGATACGCAGTATTTT. It is translated as CATSDTPRTSGPTDTQYF.

This chain connects TRBV2 to TRBJ2-1; 8 bases align to TRBD2. This CDR3 spans 15 amino acids. After removal of 5 bases from V and 3 bases from J, the junction contained 6 bases not matched to a gene. Germline CDR1 SNHLY, CDR2 FYNNEI. The CDR3 nucleotides read TGTGCCAGCAGTAGCGGGGGAGTAAACTACAATGAGCAGTTCTTC. It yields the protein CASSSGGVNYNEQFF.

V usage is TRBV7-9 and J usage is TRBJ1-1; TRBD1 aligns across 7 bases. Losses at the gene ends were 3 bases for V and 0 bases for J; bases not matched to a gene: 4. CDR1 SEHNR and CDR2 FQNEAQ come from the germline V gene (reference sequence). This CDR3 spans 15 amino acids. The CDR3 bases are TGTGCCAGCAGCTTCGACAGGGATATGAACACTGAAGCTTTCTTT. Translated: CASSFDRDMNTEAFF.

The chain links TRBV27 to TRBJ2-5, with TRBD2 matching 10 bases. This CDR3 is 16 amino acids long. Germline V gene sequence: CDR1 MNHEY, CDR2 SMNVEV (reference sequence). Trimming removed 1 base from V and 4 bases from J; junction bases left unmatched: 6. This CDR3 reads CASSLLLAGGRETQYF. The CDR3 coding sequence is TGTGCCAGCAGTTTATTGTTAGCGGGGGGTCGAGAGACCCAGTACTTC.

V and J are TRBV24-1 and TRBJ2-3; 7 bases line up with TRBD2. This CDR3 is built from 20 residues. V was clipped by 4 bases and J by 1 base; unmatched bases: 19. Per the germline V gene, CDR1 is KGHDR and CDR2 is SFDVKD. The CDR3 nucleotides read TGTGCCACCAGTGACCCCGCCCGGAGTGGCCGGCTAGCGGGCACAGATACGCAGTATTTT. The encoded protein is CATSDPARSGRLAGTDTQYF.

This sequence joins TRBV2 and TRBJ2-3, with TRBD2 matching over 12 bases. Looked up from germline, CDR1 is SNHLY and CDR2 is FYNNEI. V lost 5 bases to trimming and J lost 6 bases; unmatched junction nucleotides: 3. The CDR3 contains 14 residues. Written as DNA, the CDR3 is TGTGCCAGCAGTAGAACTAGCGGGAGGGATACGCAGTATTTT. Its protein is CASSRTSGRDTQYF.

The chain carries TRBV6-5 and TRBJ1-2; D is perhaps TRBD1 (5 bases). CDR1 and CDR2 (germline): MNHEY, SVGAGI. Trimming stripped 9 bases from V and 4 bases from J, with 15 bases between. This CDR3 is 13 amino acids long. The CDR3 reads CASFGGVGYGYTF. The CDR3 bases are TGTGCCAGTTTCGGGGGAGTCGGCTATGGCTACACCTTC.

The V gene is TRBV7-2, the J gene TRBJ2-1; possible D gene TRBD2, 6 bases. Trimming removed 4 bases at V and 5 bases at J, with 15 bases between. CDR1 is SGHTA and CDR2 is FQGNSA in the germline V gene. The CDR3 totals 15 residues. The CDR3 reads CASSWDSPKDNEQFF. DNA for the CDR3: TGTGCCAGCAGCTGGGACTCTCCGAAGGACAATGAGCAGTTCTTC.

The V call is TRBV7-9, the J call TRBJ2-3, with D maybe TRBD1 (6 bases). The CDR3 consists of 15 residues. Germline V gene lookup returns CDR1 SEHNR and CDR2 FQNEAQ (reference sequence). V shed 4 bases and J shed 2 bases, with 13 bases lying between them. CDR3 nucleotides: TGTGCCAGCAGCTCCGAGGACAGACCCACAGATACGCAGTATTTT. Translated: CASSSEDRPTDTQYF.

This chain uses TRBV5-1 with TRBJ2-7; 14 bases are shared with TRBD2. This CDR3 has 15 residues. V lost 3 bases to trimming and J lost 9 bases; unmatched junction nucleotides: 8. Germline loops: CDR1 SGHRS, CDR2 YFSETQ. The CDR3 DNA reads TGCGCCAGCAGCTCGGATGGGACTAGCGGGAGAAGGCAGTACTTC. Translated, it gives CASSSDGTSGRRQYF.

The chain joins TRBV15 to TRBJ2-7, with D perhaps TRBD2 (6 bases). Trimming took off 4 bases at V and 5 bases at J, with 21 bases between the two ends. The CDR3 is made up of 16 amino acids. Germline V lookup: CDR1 LNHNV, CDR2 YYDKDF (reference sequence). The CDR3 DNA follows: TGTGCCACCAGCATCGAGCGGACCGCGGGATTGAACGAGCAGTACTTC. Its translation: CATSIERTAGLNEQYF.

The chain carries TRBV7-2 and TRBJ2-7, with D tentatively TRBD1 (5 bases). V lost 6 bases and J lost 3, with 9 bases in between. The CDR3 totals 12 residues. Germline V lookup: CDR1 SGHTA, CDR2 FQGNSA. The CDR3 DNA follows: TGTGCCAGCAGGGGGCGAGTCTACGAGCAGTACTTC. Translating it yields CASRGRVYEQYF.

The chain carries TRBV5-1 and TRBJ2-3; 12 nucleotides match TRBD2. CDR1 SGHRS and CDR2 YFSETQ come from the germline V gene. After removal of 4 bases from V and 3 bases from J, the junction contained 6 bases not matched to a gene. The CDR3 spans 16 residues. Here the CDR3 reads CASSIPLAGGTDTQYF. CDR3 nucleotide sequence: TGCGCCAGCAGCATCCCACTAGCGGGGGGAACAGATACGCAGTATTTT.

J is TRBJ1-1 and V is TRBV19; the match to TRBD1 covers 7 bases. Germline V gene lookup returns CDR1 LNHDA and CDR2 SQIVND (reference sequence). The CDR3 consists of 14 residues. V shed 9 bases, J shed 7 bases, and the junction held 14 bases outside the gene matches. In DNA, the CDR3 is TGTGCCAGCAACACCGGGACAGCAAATTTTGAAGCTTTCTTT. It encodes CASNTGTANFEAFF.

The chain is built from TRBV7-2 and TRBJ2-3; 12 bases are shared with TRBD1. The J segment lost 6 bases and the V segment lost 1 base, leaving 11 bases of the junction unmatched. Germline assignment: CDR1 SGHTA and CDR2 FQGNSA. This CDR3 is built from 18 residues. CDR3 nucleotide sequence: TGTGCCAGCAGCTTAGAGGGACAGGGGGCCCTGGCAGTGGATACGCAGTATTTT. Amino acids: CASSLEGQGALAVDTQYF.

The V call is TRBV14, the J call TRBJ1-5, with D possibly being TRBD1 (5 bases). Trimming took off 4 bases at V and 4 bases at J, with 14 bases between the two ends. Germline CDR1 is SGHDN and CDR2 is FVKESK. This CDR3 comprises 15 residues. As DNA, the CDR3 is TGTGCCAGCAGCCTTTCCGGGGGAGGGAATCAGCCCCAGCATTTT. It yields the protein CASSLSGGGNQPQHF.

The genes are TRBV28 and TRBJ2-7; 8 positions agree with TRBD1. V trimming: 11 bases; J trimming: 1 base; junction bases outside the gene matches: 7. CDR1 is MDHEN and CDR2 is SYDVKM in the germline V gene. The CDR3 totals 13 residues. Written as DNA, the CDR3 is TGTGCCGCAAACAGGGGGAGGTCCTACGAGCAGTACTTC. Its protein is CAANRGRSYEQYF.

CDR3 residues: CASSRGGTRFANTGELFF. DNA for the CDR3: TGTGCCAGCAGCCGCGGGGGGACGAGATTCGCGAACACCGGGGAGCTGTTTTTT. The chain couples TRBV3-1 (or the pseudogene TRBV3-2) to TRBJ2-2; 8 nucleotides line up with TRBD2. Germline V gene data show CDR1 as LGHDT and CDR2 as YNNKEL (reference sequence). The CDR3 contains 18 residues. V was pared by 4 bases and J by 0 bases, with 10 bases of the junction left unmatched.

This sequence joins TRBV6-6 and TRBJ2-3; 11 bases line up with TRBD2. This CDR3 comprises 20 residues. Looked up from germline, CDR1 is MNHNY and CDR2 is SVGAGI (reference sequence). V gave up 6 bases and J gave up 4 bases; unmatched junction bases: 21. The CDR3 protein is CASSPDGSGRAAFLADTQYF. CDR3 coding DNA: TGTGCCAGCAGCCCCGATGGTAGCGGGAGGGCCGCCTTCCTTGCAGATACGCAGTATTTT.

A single count supports this clone. This chain links TRBV20-1 with TRBJ1-6; 8 bases align to TRBD1. The CDR3 is 14 amino acids. The trim removed 3 bases at V and 7 bases at J, leaving 5 bases unmatched. CDR1 and CDR2 from the germline V gene are DFQATT and SNEGSKA (reference sequence). The CDR3 DNA reads as TGCAGTGCTAGTAAGGCAGGGGGCAATTCACCCCTCCACTTT. Translation gives CSASKAGGNSPLHF.

The rearrangement joins TRBV6-5 to TRBJ1-4, with 7 bases aligning to TRBD1. Germline assignment: CDR1 MNHEY and CDR2 SVGAGI. The V gene end was trimmed by 10 bases and the J gene end by 5 bases; junction bases not matched to a gene: 10. This CDR3 has 14 amino acids. The CDR3 loop reads CATKEGQINEKLFF. In nucleotides, the CDR3 is TGTGCCACTAAGGAGGGACAGATCAATGAAAAACTGTTTTTT.

This sequence joins TRBV29-1 and TRBJ2-6; D might be TRBD1 (6 bases). This CDR3 contains 15 residues. Germline CDR1 SQVTM, CDR2 ANQGSEA. V was cut by 4 bases and J by 0 bases, with 10 bases left in between. The CDR3 region has the DNA TGCAGCGTTGGACAGGCCATCTCTGGGGCCAACGTCCTGACTTTC. Translated, it gives CSVGQAISGANVLTF.

The chain links TRBV7-9 to TRBJ2-6; TRBD1 matches at 7 bases. CDR1 is SEHNR, CDR2 FQNEAQ, per germline (reference sequence). Unmatched junction bases numbered 7, after V lost 5 bases and J lost 0 bases. The CDR3 sequence is 17 residues long. Here the CDR3 DNA reads TGTGCCAGCAGCCGGACAGGTTCTAGCTCTGGGGCCAACGTCCTGACTTTC. Protein product: CASSRTGSSSGANVLTF. The entire variable domain, with the rest obtained from reference TRBV7-9 and TRBJ2-6, is as follows: DTGVSQNPRHKITKRGQNVTFRCDPISEHNRLYWYRQTLGQGPEFLTYFQNEAQLEKSRLLSDRFSAERPKGSFSTLEIQRTEQGDSAMYLCASSRTGSSSGANVLTFGAGSRLTVL.